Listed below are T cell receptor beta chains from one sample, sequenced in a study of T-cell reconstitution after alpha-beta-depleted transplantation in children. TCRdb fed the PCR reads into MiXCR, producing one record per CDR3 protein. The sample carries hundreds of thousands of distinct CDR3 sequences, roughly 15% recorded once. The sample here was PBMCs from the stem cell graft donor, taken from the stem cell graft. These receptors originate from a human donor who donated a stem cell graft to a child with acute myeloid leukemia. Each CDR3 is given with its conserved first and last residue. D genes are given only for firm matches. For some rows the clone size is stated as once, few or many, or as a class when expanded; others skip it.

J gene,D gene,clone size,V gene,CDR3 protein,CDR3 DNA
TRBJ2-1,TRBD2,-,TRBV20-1,CSARPRGDPQFF,TGCAGTGCTAGGCCCCGGGGGGACCCTCAGTTCTTC
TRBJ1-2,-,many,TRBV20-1,CSAPTASNYGYTF,TGCAGTGCTCCCACAGCGTCCAACTATGGCTACACCTTC
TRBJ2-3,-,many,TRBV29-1,CSVAGRGTDTQYF,TGCAGCGTTGCTGGCAGGGGAACAGATACGCAGTATTTT
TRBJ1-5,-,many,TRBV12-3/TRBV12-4,CASSLTGYNQPQHF,TGTGCCAGCAGTTTAACAGGTTACAATCAGCCCCAGCATTTT
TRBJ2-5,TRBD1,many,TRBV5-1,CASSFGDRTEETQYF,TGCGCCAGCAGCTTTGGGGACAGGACGGAAGAGACCCAGTACTTC
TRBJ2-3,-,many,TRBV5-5,CASSLAWWQGRGTDTQYF,TGTGCCAGCAGCTTGGCCTGGTGGCAGGGCAGGGGCACAGATACGCAGTATTTT
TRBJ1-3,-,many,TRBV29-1,CSVGPNSGNTIYF,TGCAGCGTTGGACCGAACTCTGGAAACACCATATATTTT
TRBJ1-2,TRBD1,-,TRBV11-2,CASSSTTGRFGYTF,TGTGCCAGCAGCTCGACGACAGGGAGGTTTGGCTACACCTTC
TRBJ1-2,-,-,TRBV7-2,CASSLDPGAGYTF,TGTGCCAGCAGCTTGGACCCCGGAGCTGGCTACACCTTC
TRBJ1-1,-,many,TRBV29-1,CSVMDQFNTEAFF,TGCAGCGTCATGGACCAGTTTAACACTGAAGCTTTCTTT
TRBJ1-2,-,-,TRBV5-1,CASAYSRTDDGYTF,TGCGCCAGCGCATACTCAAGGACAGACGATGGCTACACCTTC
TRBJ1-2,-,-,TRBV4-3,CASRHVGDNYGYTF,TGCGCCAGCCGCCATGTGGGGGATAACTATGGCTACACCTTC
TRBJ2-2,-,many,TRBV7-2,CASSFGQYTGELFF,TGTGCCAGCAGCTTTGGACAGTACACCGGGGAGCTGTTTTTT
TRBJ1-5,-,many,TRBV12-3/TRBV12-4,CASSLKGIGNQPQHF,TGTGCCAGCAGTTTAAAAGGGATAGGCAATCAGCCCCAGCATTTT
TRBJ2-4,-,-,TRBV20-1,CSARDGSAAKNIQYF,TGCAGTGCTAGAGATGGGAGCGCCGCCAAAAACATTCAGTACTTC
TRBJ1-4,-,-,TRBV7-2,CASSRTFDEELFF,TGTGCCAGCAGCCGGACTTTTGACGAGGAACTGTTTTTT
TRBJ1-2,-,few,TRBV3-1,CASSQDRQGHGYTF,TGTGCCAGCAGCCAAGATCGGCAGGGTCATGGCTACACCTTC
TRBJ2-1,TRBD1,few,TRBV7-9,CASSFGTVDGEQFF,TGTGCCAGCAGCTTCGGGACAGTAGACGGTGAGCAGTTCTTC
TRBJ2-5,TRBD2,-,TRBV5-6,CASTLAGGWETQYF,TGTGCCAGCACCTTAGCGGGGGGGTGGGAGACCCAGTACTTC
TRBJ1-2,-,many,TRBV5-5,CASSPGTLHTF,TGTGCCAGCAGCCCCGGGACCCTCCACACCTTC
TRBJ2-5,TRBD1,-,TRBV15,CATRSTGTGDETQYF,TGTGCCACCAGATCTACCGGGACAGGGGATGAGACCCAGTACTTC
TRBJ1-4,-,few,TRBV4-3,CASSQDQSEEKLFF,TGCGCCAGCAGCCAAGATCAAAGTGAAGAAAAACTGTTTTTT